This T cell receptor (beta chain) emerged from a study of Graves' ophthalmopathy and Graves' hyperthyroidism. The study, taken as a whole, reports: Appearing in blood as well were most expanded thyroid clonotypes above 0.001 frequency.

RNA transcripts were the source from which TCR beta CDR3 regions were amplified. Amplification began with first-round RT-PCR using HTBI primers, then second-round multiplex PCR was performed. TCRdb fed the multiplex PCR reads into MiXCR, producing one record per CDR3 protein. The sample yields about 550,000 distinct CDR3 sequences, about two fifths seen once. CDR1 SEHNR and CDR2 FQNEAQ come from the germline V gene (reference sequence). This CDR3 is 15 amino acids long. V dropped 1 base and J dropped 1 base, with 10 bases sitting between them. This clonotype was seen at least ten times. The antigen is unknown.

This clonotype was sampled from an adult man with Graves' hyperthyroidism. The V and J genes are TRBV7-9 and TRBJ1-1; D possibly corresponds to TRBD1 (6 bases). Material for sequencing was peripheral blood or thyroid tissue (not recorded which). CDR3 in amino acids: CASSLVKGGNTEAFF. CDR3 nucleotides: TGTGCCAGCAGCTTAGTCAAGGGGGGGAACACTGAAGCTTTCTTT.